This T cell receptor beta chain was obtained from a study of PD-1 blockade in classical Hodgkin lymphoma. With 1 base removed from V and 0 bases from J, the gap between germline ends came to 7 bases. Germline CDR1 is SGHVS and CDR2 is FNYEAQ. The CDR3 is made up of 15 amino acids. Every single patient, without exception, relapsed after autologous stem cell transplantation, and brentuximab vedotin exposure varied. Measured with immunoSEQ multiplex PCR; TCRdb has only the in-frame clones, and not every one. The profile shows about 40,000 clones, around 87% of them singletons. This TCR came from a human donor with classical Hodgkin lymphoma. The V and J genes are TRBV7-6 and TRBJ1-3; no definite D call. The sequencing here drew on peripheral blood mononuclear cells (PBMCs), taken at baseline. CDR3 nucleotide sequence: TGTGCCAGCAGCTTAGACAGAAGCTCTGGAAACACCATATATTTT. Its translation is CASSLDRSSGNTIYF.